The 20 T cell receptor beta chains listed next were all sequenced from one sample in a study of early T cells in non-severe SARS-CoV-2 infection. TCRdb re-called the 5' RACE reads through MiXCR, storing one row per CDR3 protein. The data contain about 77,000 distinct CDR3 sequences, about 12% of them singletons. This sample comprised whole blood, obtained at baseline. These receptors all come from an adult who was a healthcare worker with PCR-confirmed SARS-CoV-2 infection or an uninfected control (not recorded which). The donor label of this sample is uncertain.

In this sample, this clonotype turned up a few times. V usage is TRBV4-3 and J usage is TRBJ2-3, with a tentative D call TRBD2 (7 bases). Trimming took 0 bases from V and 8 from J, leaving 18 bases between them. The germline V gene encodes CDR1 LGHNA and CDR2 YSLEER. The CDR3 spans 16 residues. CDR3 in DNA: TGCGCCAGCAGCCAAGATCGGTCCGGTGGGGGGGCTACGCAGTATTTT. It codes for CASSQDRSGGGATQYF.

This clonotype was seen a handful of times. The chain recombines TRBV5-6 with TRBJ1-1; weak D call: TRBD1 (5 bases). The CDR3 consists of 13 residues. Looked up from germline, CDR1 is SGHDT and CDR2 is YYEEEE. Trimming cost V 0 bases and J 11 bases, with 14 bases left between them. This CDR3 is CASSLAGAYPAFF. The CDR3 DNA is TGTGCCAGCAGCTTGGCCGGGGCATACCCGGCTTTCTTT. Full variable domain (rest looked up from reference TRBV5-6 and TRBJ1-1): DAGVTQSPTHLIKTRGQQVTLRCSPKSGHDTVSWYQQALGQGPQFIFQYYEEEERQRGNFPDRFSGHQFPNYSSELNVNALLLGDSALYLCASSLAGAYPAFFGQGTRLTVV.

The chain links TRBV21-1 to TRBJ2-4; no check of the table's D call, TRBD1, against the DNA was made. TRBV21-1 is a listed pseudogene. CDR3 length equals 19 residues. The DNA of the CDR3 is TGTGCCAGCAGCAAAGGGGAGGTGCAGGGGCGCGATCCCAAAAACATTCAGTACTTC. This encodes CASSKGEVQGRDPKNIQYF.

This chain joins TRBV20-1 and TRBJ2-4; 8 bases align to TRBD2. The CDR3 length is 14 residues. Germline V gene lookup returns CDR1 DFQATT and CDR2 SNEGSKA (reference sequence). The V segment lost 3 bases and the J segment 7 bases; nucleotides outside the gene matches: 8. In nucleotides, the CDR3 is TGCAGTGCTAGCTCCGTAGCGGGAAGGAACATTCAGTACTTC. Translating it yields CSASSVAGRNIQYF.

In its sample, this clonotype was seen many times. The V call is TRBV2, the J call TRBJ2-1, with 7 bases fitting TRBD2. Germline values: CDR1 SNHLY, CDR2 FYNNEI. The V segment lost 6 bases and the J segment 1 base; nucleotides outside the gene matches: 6. The CDR3 is made up of 15 amino acids. CDR3 nucleotide sequence: TGTGCCAGCAGCCTCAGCGGGGCTTCCTACAATGAGCAGTTCTTC. Translation gives CASSLSGASYNEQFF.

The chain recombines TRBV7-9 with TRBJ1-2; 7 bases map to TRBD1. The CDR3 consists of 12 residues. The germline CDR1 and CDR2 sequences are SEHNR and FQNEAQ (reference sequence). After removal of 5 bases from V and 5 bases from J, the junction contained 2 bases not matched to a gene. The CDR3: CASSSRGYGYTF. Written as DNA, the CDR3 is TGTGCCAGCAGCAGCAGGGGGTATGGCTACACCTTC.

V gene TRBV20-1 combines with J gene TRBJ2-2; possibly TRBD1 for D (5 bases). CDR3 length: 14 amino acids. The V gene's germline CDR1 is DFQATT and CDR2 SNEGSKA (reference sequence). V was clipped by 1 base and J by 4 bases, with 10 bases between them. Written as DNA, the CDR3 is TGCAGTGCTAGAGGGGTAGGGGCCACCGGGGAGCTGTTTTTT. Translating gives CSARGVGATGELFF.

This clonotype was seen only once. The chain is built from TRBV7-9 and TRBJ2-5; D is uncertain. Trimming pared 4 bases from V and 10 bases from J, leaving 10 bases between. This CDR3 spans 11 amino acids. Germline-derived CDR1 and CDR2 are SEHNR and FQNEAQ (reference sequence). The CDR3 DNA is TGTGCCAGCAGCTCGGCCGCAGGCCAGTACTTC. Amino acid sequence: CASSSAAGQYF.

The sample holds many counts of this clonotype. This sequence joins TRBV7-8 and TRBJ2-2; TRBD1 matches 9 bases. J was trimmed by 4 bases and V by 3 bases; bases with no gene match: 3. The CDR3 spans 15 residues. The germline V gene encodes CDR1 SGHVS and CDR2 FQNEAQ. The CDR3 loop reads CASSLDRGGTGELFF. The CDR3 nucleotides read TGTGCCAGCAGCTTGGACAGGGGCGGCACCGGGGAGCTGTTTTTT.

This chain links TRBV29-1 with TRBJ1-2; D is uncertain. The CDR3 has 15 residues. Trimming took 2 bases from V and 2 from J, leaving 15 bases between them. Germline loops: CDR1 SQVTM, CDR2 ANQGSEA. CDR3 DNA sequence: TGCAGCGTTGAAATGCCGATCGTCTCCAACTATGGCTACACCTTC. It specifies CSVEMPIVSNYGYTF. Looking up the rest from reference TRBV29-1 and TRBJ1-2 gives the full variable domain: SAVISQKPSRDICQRGTSLTIQCQVDSQVTMMFWYRQQPGQSLTLIATANQGSEATYESGFVIDKFPISRPNLTFSTLTVSNMSPEDSSIYLCSVEMPIVSNYGYTFGSGTRLTVV.

This clonotype was seen ten or more times. The rearrangement joins TRBV4-3 to TRBJ1-2; no definite D call. V was shortened by 0 bases and J by 5 bases, with 16 bases between the two germline ends. The CDR3 length is 16 residues. CDR1 and CDR2 (germline): LGHNA, YSLEER. The CDR3 reads CASSQDRSGTPYGYTF. CDR3 sequence (DNA): TGCGCCAGCAGCCAAGATCGGAGTGGTACTCCTTATGGCTACACCTTC.

The chain employs TRBV7-3 and TRBJ2-3, with 7 bases matching TRBD1. V gave up 3 bases and J gave up 6 bases; unmatched junction bases: 3. This CDR3 has 13 amino acids. Germline V lookup: CDR1 SGHTA, CDR2 FQGTGA. The CDR3 sequence: CASSLSRGDTQYF. The CDR3 DNA reads as TGTGCCAGCAGCTTGTCCAGGGGGGATACGCAGTATTTT.

This clonotype was seen a few times. The chain combines TRBV18 with TRBJ2-1; TRBD1 matches at 8 bases. J was trimmed by 2 bases and V by 6 bases; bases with no gene match: 6. Germline V gives CDR1 KGHSH, CDR2 LQKENI. The CDR3 runs to 15 residues. The CDR3 DNA follows: TGTGCCAGCTCCCCAGGACAGGGTACCTACAATGAGCAGTTCTTC. It translates to CASSPGQGTYNEQFF.

This clonotype was detected a few times. V usage is TRBV3-1 and J usage is TRBJ2-3, with 11 bases lining up with TRBD2. With 4 bases clipped from V and 6 bases from J, the junction kept 6 bases outside the gene matches. Germline V lookup: CDR1 LGHDT, CDR2 YNNKEL (reference sequence). CDR3 length equals 15 residues. CDR3 sequence (DNA): TGTGCCAGCAGCCGCGGGCCTAGCGGGAGGGATACGCAGTATTTT. Translation: CASSRGPSGRDTQYF.

This clonotype has just a few counts. The chain has TRBV7-9 and TRBJ2-1; perhaps TRBD1 as D (6 bases). CDR3 size: 18 residues. From germline, CDR1 is SEHNR and CDR2 FQNEAQ (reference sequence). Deletions cut 3 bases from V and 1 base from J, with 19 bases between. CDR3 protein: CASSFLKTGGPSYNEQFF. The DNA of the CDR3 is TGTGCCAGCAGCTTCCTCAAGACAGGAGGCCCGTCCTACAATGAGCAGTTCTTC.

This clonotype showed up many times. This CDR3 is CASSETDRGVTEAFF. The CDR3 region has the DNA TGTGCCAGCAGCGAGACGGACAGGGGGGTCACTGAAGCTTTCTTT. The rearrangement links TRBV7-3 to TRBJ1-1; 10 nucleotides agree with TRBD1. Germline V gene lookup returns CDR1 SGHTA and CDR2 FQGTGA. The V segment lost 5 bases and the J segment 4 bases; nucleotides outside the gene matches: 7. The CDR3 is 15 amino acids.

This clonotype was recorded many times. The chain is built from TRBV6-2 or TRBV6-3 and TRBJ2-7; 7 bases fit TRBD2. With V trimmed by 2 bases and J by 0 bases, 7 bases remained unmatched. CDR3 length equals 16 residues. Germline V CDR1 and CDR2: MNHEY, SVGEGT. CDR3 nucleotides: TGTGCCAGCAGTTACCTGGCGGGGGATTACTCCTACGAGCAGTACTTC. It is translated as CASSYLAGDYSYEQYF.

The DNA for the CDR3 is TGTGCCAGCAGTGTCTCCCCAGGGAACACCGGGGAGCTGTTTTTT. This sequence encodes CASSVSPGNTGELFF. The chain combines TRBV6-1 with TRBJ2-2; no reliable D call. The germline gives CDR1 MNHNS, CDR2 SASEGT. The CDR3 spans 15 residues. V lost 4 bases, J lost 1 base, and 10 bases lay in between.

This clonotype appeared many times. The rearrangement uses TRBV5-1 and TRBJ1-2; D call uncertain. The CDR3 has 14 residues. V lost 5 bases, J lost 5 bases, and 16 bases lay in between. Germline CDR1 SGHRS, CDR2 YFSETQ. CDR3 sequence: CASRSDAWDYGYTF. The DNA for the CDR3 is TGCGCCAGCAGGTCGGATGCTTGGGATTATGGCTACACCTTC.

This clonotype was seen more than once but under ten times. The gene calls are TRBV18 and TRBJ2-5, with D perhaps matching TRBD1 (6 bases). This CDR3 is 14 amino acids long. V was shortened by 4 bases and J by 4 bases, with 13 bases between the two germline ends. Germline V CDR1 and CDR2: KGHSH, LQKENI. The chain's CDR3 is CASSQKTGRETQYF. The CDR3 DNA sequence: TGTGCCAGCTCACAAAAGACAGGCCGAGAGACCCAGTACTTC. The full variable domain, its missing parts supplied by reference TRBV18 and TRBJ2-5, is NAGVMQNPRHLVRRRGQEARLRCSPMKGHSHVYWYRQLPEEGLKFMVYLQKENIIDESGMPKERFSAEFPKEGPSILRIQQVVRGDSAAYFCASSQKTGRETQYFGPGTRLLVL.